This T cell receptor (beta chain) was recovered during a study of T cells in Graves' hyperthyroidism and ophthalmopathy. Study context: Peripheral blood was obtained at initial diagnosis, preceding any treatment.

The J segment lost 4 bases and the V segment lost 9 bases, leaving 4 bases of the junction unmatched. The CDR3 contains 12 residues. CDR1 and CDR2 from the germline V gene are MGHDK and SYGVNS. Across 18 months, stable Graves' hyperthyroidism was marked by no progression to ophthalmopathy. PBMCs were collected from an approximately 9.2 ml volume of fresh peripheral blood. Points from the study as a whole: The model made its ophthalmopathy prediction, and onset followed a median approximately 6.5 months later.

Comment on this clonotype: Its specificity is unknown.

The CDR3 regions of TCR beta were amplified from RNA transcripts. First-round RT-PCR with HTBI primers amplified the TCR CDR3 region. TCRdb independently ran MiXCR on the multiplex PCR reads; one entry per CDR3 protein. This sample yields about 380,000 distinct CDR3 sequences, of which about 15% are seen a single time; 9.5% to 11% belongs to the top ten. Sequencing was carried out using blood. The receptor comes from a woman aged 55 to 70 with Graves' hyperthyroidism. The rearrangement uses TRBV25-1 and TRBJ2-3; TRBD2 agrees at 7 bases. CDR3 sequence reads: CASQSGADTQYF. CDR3 coding DNA: TGTGCCAGTCAGAGCGGGGCAGATACGCAGTATTTT.